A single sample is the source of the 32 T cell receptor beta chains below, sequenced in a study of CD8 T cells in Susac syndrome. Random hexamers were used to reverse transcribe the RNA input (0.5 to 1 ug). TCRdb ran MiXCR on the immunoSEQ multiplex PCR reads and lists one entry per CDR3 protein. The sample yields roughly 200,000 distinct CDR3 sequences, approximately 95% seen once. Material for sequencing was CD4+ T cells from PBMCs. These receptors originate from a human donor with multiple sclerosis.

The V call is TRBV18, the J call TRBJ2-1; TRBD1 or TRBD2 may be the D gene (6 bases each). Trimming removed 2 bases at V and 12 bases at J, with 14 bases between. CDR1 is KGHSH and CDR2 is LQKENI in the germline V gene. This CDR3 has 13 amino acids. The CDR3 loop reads CASSPNGGLWQFF. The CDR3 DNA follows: TGTGCCAGCTCACCAAACGGGGGCCTTTGGCAGTTCTTC.

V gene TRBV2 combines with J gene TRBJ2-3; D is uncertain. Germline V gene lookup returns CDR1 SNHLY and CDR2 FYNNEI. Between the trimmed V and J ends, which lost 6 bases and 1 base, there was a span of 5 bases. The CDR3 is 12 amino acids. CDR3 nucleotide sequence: TGTGCCAGCAGGGACCGCACAGATACGCAGTATTTT. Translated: CASRDRTDTQYF.

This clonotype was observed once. Here the CDR3 reads CASSLLTGGYEKLFF. The CDR3 DNA is TGTGCCAGCAGCCTCCTGACAGGGGGCTATGAAAAACTGTTTTTT. The J gene is TRBJ1-4, the V gene TRBV3-1; 10 bases align to TRBD1. This CDR3 is built from 15 residues. The trim removed 4 bases at V and 6 bases at J, leaving 5 bases unmatched. Germline V gene sequence: CDR1 LGHDT, CDR2 YNNKEL (reference sequence). Looking up the rest from reference TRBV3-1 and TRBJ1-4 gives the full variable domain: DTAVSQTPKYLVTQMGNDKSIKCEQNLGHDTMYWYKQDSKKFLKIMFSYNNKELIINETVPNRFSPKSPDKAHLNLHINSLELGDSAVYFCASSLLTGGYEKLFFGSGTQLSVL.

CDR3 sequence reads: CATSRLAGGTEEQYF. Written as DNA, the CDR3 is TGTGCCACCAGCAGGTTAGCGGGGGGAACCGAGGAGCAGTACTTC. This rearrangement joins TRBV15 to TRBJ2-7; 10 bases map to TRBD2. V was pared by 3 bases and J by 7 bases, with 9 bases of the junction left unmatched. The CDR3 totals 15 residues. Germline lookup yields CDR1 LNHNV and CDR2 YYDKDF (reference sequence). Using reference TRBV15 and TRBJ2-7 for the parts outside the CDR3, the full variable domain is DAMVIQNPRYQVTQFGKPVTLSCSQTLNHNVMYWYQQKSSQAPKLLFHYYDKDFNNEADTPDNFQSRRPNTSFCFLDIRSPGLGDTAMYLCATSRLAGGTEEQYFGPGTRLTVT.

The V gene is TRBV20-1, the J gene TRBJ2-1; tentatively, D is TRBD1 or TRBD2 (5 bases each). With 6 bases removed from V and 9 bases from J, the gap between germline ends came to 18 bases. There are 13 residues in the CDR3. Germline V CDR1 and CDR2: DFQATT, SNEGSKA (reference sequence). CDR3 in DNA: TGCAGTGCCATCGGGACGGCAGGGATTGAGCAGTTCTTC. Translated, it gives CSAIGTAGIEQFF.

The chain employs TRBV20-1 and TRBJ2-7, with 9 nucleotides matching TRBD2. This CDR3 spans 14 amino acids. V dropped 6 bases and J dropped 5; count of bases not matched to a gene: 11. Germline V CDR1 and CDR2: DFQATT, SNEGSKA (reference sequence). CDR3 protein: CSAPGTSRGHEQYF. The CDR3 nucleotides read TGCAGTGCGCCCGGGACTAGCCGGGGCCACGAGCAGTACTTC.

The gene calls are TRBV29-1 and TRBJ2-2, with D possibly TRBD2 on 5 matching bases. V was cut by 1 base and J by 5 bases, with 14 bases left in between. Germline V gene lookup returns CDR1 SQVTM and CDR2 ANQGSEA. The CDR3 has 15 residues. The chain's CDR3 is CSVEARGSRTGELFF. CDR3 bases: TGCAGCGTTGAAGCCCGAGGGTCGAGGACCGGGGAGCTGTTTTTT.

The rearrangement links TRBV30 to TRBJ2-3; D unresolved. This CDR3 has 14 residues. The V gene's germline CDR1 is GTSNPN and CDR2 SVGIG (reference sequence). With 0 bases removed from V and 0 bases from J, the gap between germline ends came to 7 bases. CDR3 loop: CAWSVQSSTDTQYF. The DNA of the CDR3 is TGTGCCTGGAGTGTACAGTCCAGCACAGATACGCAGTATTTT. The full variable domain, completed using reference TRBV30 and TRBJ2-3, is SQTIHQWPATLVQPVGSPLSLECTVEGTSNPNLYWYRQAAGRGLQLLFYSVGIGQISSEVPQNLSASRPQDRQFILSSKKLLLSDSGFYLCAWSVQSSTDTQYFGPGTRLTVL.

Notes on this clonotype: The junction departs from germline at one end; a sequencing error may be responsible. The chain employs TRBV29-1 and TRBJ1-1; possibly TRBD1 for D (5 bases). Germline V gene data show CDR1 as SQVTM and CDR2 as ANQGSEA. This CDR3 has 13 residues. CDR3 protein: CSVQEQENTEAFF. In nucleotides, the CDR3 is TGCAGCGTTCAAGAACAGGAGAACACTGAAGCTTTCTTT.

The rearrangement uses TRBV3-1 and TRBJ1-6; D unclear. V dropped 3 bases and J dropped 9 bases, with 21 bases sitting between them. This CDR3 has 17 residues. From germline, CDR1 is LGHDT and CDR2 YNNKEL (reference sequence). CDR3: CASSQYLGLARGSPLHF. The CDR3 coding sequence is TGTGCCAGCAGCCAGTACCTCGGACTCGCCAGAGGTTCACCCCTCCACTTT.

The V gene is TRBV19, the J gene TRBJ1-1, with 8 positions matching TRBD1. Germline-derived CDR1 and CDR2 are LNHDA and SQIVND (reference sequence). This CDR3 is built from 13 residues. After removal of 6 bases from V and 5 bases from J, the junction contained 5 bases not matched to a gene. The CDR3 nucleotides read TGTGCCAGTAGCAACAGACAGGGGACTGAAGCTTTCTTT. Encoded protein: CASSNRQGTEAFF.

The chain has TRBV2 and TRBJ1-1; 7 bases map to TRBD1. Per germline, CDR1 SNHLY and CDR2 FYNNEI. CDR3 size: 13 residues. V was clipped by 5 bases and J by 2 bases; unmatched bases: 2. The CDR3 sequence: CASSRDSNTEAFF. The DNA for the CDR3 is TGTGCCAGCAGTCGGGACAGTAACACTGAAGCTTTCTTT.

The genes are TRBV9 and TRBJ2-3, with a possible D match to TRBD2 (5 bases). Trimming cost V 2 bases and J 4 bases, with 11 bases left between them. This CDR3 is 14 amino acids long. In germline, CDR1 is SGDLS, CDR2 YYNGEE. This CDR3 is CASSVRASADTQYF. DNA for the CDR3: TGTGCCAGCAGCGTGCGGGCCTCGGCAGATACGCAGTATTTT.

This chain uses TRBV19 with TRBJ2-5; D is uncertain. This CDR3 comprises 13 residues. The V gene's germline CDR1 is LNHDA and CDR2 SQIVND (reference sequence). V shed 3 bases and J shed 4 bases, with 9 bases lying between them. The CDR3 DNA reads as TGTGCCAGTAGTATCTCTTGGGGAGAGACCCAGTACTTC. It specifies CASSISWGETQYF.

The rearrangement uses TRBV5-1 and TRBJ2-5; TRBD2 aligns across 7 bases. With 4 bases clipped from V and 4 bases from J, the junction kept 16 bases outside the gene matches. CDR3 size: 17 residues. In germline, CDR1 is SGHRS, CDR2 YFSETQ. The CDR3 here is CASSAPPPGGGRETQYF. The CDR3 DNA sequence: TGCGCCAGCAGCGCCCCTCCTCCTGGCGGGGGTAGAGAGACCCAGTACTTC.

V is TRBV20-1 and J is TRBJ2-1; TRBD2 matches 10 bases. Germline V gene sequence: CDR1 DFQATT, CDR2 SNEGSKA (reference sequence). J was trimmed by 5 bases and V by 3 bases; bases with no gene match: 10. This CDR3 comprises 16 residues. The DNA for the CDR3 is TGCAGTGCTAGCACTAGCGGGGAGATTTTAAACAATGAGCAGTTCTTC. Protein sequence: CSASTSGEILNNEQFF.

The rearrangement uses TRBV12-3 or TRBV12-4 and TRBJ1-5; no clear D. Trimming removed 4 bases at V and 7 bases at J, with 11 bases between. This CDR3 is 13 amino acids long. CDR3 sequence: CASSWGAGQPQHF. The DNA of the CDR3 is TGTGCCAGCAGTTGGGGAGCGGGGCAGCCCCAGCATTTT.

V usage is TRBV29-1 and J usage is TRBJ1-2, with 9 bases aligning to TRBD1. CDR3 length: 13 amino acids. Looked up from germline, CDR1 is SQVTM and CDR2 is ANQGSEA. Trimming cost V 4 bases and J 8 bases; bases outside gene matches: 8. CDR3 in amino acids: CSVVDRGGGGYTF. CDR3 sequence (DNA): TGCAGCGTTGTGGACAGGGGCGGAGGGGGCTACACCTTC.

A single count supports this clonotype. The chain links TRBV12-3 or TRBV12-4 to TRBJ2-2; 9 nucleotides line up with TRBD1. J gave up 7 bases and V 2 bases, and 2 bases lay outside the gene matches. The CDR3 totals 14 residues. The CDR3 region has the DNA TGTGCCAGCAGTTTAACAGGGGGCGGCGGGGAGCTGTTTTTT. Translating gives CASSLTGGGGELFF.

The CDR3 nucleotides read TGCAGCGTCGAGGAGCAGGGCTACTATGGCTACACCTTC. This codes for CSVEEQGYYGYTF. V and J are TRBV29-1 and TRBJ1-2; D possibly corresponds to TRBD1 (5 bases). This CDR3 comprises 13 residues. In germline, CDR1 is SQVTM, CDR2 ANQGSEA. Trimming removed 6 bases at V and 3 bases at J, with 14 bases between.

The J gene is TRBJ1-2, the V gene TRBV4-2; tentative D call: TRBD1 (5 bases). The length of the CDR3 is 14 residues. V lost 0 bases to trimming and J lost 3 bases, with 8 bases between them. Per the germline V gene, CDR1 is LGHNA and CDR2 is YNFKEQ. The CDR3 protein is CASSQDGTDYGYTF. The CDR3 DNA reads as TGTGCCAGCAGCCAAGATGGGACCGACTATGGCTACACCTTC.

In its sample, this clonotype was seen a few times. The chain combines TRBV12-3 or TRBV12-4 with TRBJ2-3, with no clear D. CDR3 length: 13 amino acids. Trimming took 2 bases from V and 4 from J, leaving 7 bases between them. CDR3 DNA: TGTGCCAGCAGTTTACGGCTAGCAGATACGCAGTATTTT. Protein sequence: CASSLRLADTQYF.

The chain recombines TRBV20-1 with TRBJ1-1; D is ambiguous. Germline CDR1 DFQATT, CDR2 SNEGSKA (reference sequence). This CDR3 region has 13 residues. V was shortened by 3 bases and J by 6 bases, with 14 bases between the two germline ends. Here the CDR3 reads CSASRVGGPEAFF. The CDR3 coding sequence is TGCAGTGCTAGCCGGGTCGGAGGACCTGAAGCTTTCTTT.

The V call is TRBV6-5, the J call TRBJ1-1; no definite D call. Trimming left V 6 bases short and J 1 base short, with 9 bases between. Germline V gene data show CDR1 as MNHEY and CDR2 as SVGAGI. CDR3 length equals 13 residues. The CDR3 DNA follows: TGTGCCAGCAGCCGCCTTGGGAACACTGAAGCTTTCTTT. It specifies CASSRLGNTEAFF.

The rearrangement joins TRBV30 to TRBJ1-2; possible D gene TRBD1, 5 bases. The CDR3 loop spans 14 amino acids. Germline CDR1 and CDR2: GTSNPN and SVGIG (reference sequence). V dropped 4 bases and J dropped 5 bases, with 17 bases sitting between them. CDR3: CAWKGQVGLYGYTF. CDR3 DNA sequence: TGTGCCTGGAAGGGGCAGGTCGGCTTGTATGGCTACACCTTC.

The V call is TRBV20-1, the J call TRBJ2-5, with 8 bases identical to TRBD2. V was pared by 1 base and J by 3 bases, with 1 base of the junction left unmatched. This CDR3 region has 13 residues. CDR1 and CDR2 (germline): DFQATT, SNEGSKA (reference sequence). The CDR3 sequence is CSARVGGEETQYF. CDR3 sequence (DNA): TGCAGTGCTAGAGTCGGGGGGGAAGAGACCCAGTACTTC.

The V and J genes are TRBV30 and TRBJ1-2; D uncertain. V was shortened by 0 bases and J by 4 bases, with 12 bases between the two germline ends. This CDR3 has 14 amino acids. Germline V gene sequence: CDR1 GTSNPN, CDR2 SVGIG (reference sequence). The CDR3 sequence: CAWSVLGDGYGYTF. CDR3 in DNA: TGTGCCTGGAGTGTACTTGGAGACGGCTATGGCTACACCTTC.

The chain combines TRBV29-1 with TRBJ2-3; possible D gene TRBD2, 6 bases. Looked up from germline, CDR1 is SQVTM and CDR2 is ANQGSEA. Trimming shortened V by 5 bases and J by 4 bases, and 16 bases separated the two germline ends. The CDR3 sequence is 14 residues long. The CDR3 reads CSVRSSVGADTQYF. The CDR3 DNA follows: TGCAGCGTTCGATCTAGCGTCGGCGCAGATACGCAGTATTTT.

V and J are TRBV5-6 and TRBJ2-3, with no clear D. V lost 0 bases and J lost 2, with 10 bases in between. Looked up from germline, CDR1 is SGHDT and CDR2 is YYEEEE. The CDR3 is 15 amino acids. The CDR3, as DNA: TGTGCCAGCAGCTTGGGTCTAGGACCCACAGATACGCAGTATTTT. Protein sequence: CASSLGLGPTDTQYF.

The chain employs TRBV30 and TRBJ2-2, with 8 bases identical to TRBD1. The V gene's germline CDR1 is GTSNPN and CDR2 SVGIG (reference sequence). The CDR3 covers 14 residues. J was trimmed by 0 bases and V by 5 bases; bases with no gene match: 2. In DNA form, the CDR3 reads TGTGCCTGGGGACAGGGCGCGAACACCGGGGAGCTGTTTTTT. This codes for CAWGQGANTGELFF.

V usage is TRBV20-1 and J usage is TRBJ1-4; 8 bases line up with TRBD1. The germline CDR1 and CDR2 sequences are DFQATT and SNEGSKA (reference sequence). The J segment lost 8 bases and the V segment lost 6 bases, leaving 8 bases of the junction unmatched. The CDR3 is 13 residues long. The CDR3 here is CSAQDRGSEKLFF. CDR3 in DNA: TGCAGTGCCCAAGACAGGGGTAGCGAAAAACTGTTTTTT.

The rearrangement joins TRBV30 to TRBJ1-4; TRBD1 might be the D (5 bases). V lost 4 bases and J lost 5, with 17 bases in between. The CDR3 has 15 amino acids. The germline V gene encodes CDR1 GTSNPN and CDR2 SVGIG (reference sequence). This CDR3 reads CAWTKGNSPNEKLFF. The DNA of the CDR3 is TGTGCCTGGACCAAGGGGAACTCGCCGAATGAAAAACTGTTTTTT. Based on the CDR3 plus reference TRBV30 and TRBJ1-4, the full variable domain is SQTIHQWPATLVQPVGSPLSLECTVEGTSNPNLYWYRQAAGRGLQLLFYSVGIGQISSEVPQNLSASRPQDRQFILSSKKLLLSDSGFYLCAWTKGNSPNEKLFFGSGTQLSVL.